This T cell receptor beta chain was sequenced during a study of cytomegalovirus exposure and HLA in healthy donors. Study background: The study's early data release held approximately 91 million unique TCRs from HLA-typed donors. Notes on the study in general: Sequencing likely generated an artifact that appeared as a cluster of highly shared sequence variants.

In the PCR, 60 Vbeta and 13 Jbeta primers were used. This table comes from immunoSEQ multiplex PCR, and its TCRdb copy is limited to in-frame clones, with some not included. The sample has some 140,000 clones; roughly three quarters are singletons. As for this clone: Its antigen is as yet unknown.

CDR1 is MDHEN, CDR2 SYDVKM, per germline. This CDR3 region has 16 residues. V was cut by 3 bases and J by 3 bases, with 18 bases left in between. The sequencing sample was made of PBMCs. The rearrangement links TRBV28 to TRBJ2-7; D call uncertain. This TCR was recovered from a woman in her sixties or seventies in good health and CMV-seronegative. CDR3 coding DNA: TGTGCCAGCAGTTTGCCCCCGGGTCTAGGTCGCTACGAGCAGTACTTC. This encodes CASSLPPGLGRYEQYF. Full variable domain (rest looked up from reference TRBV28 and TRBJ2-7): DVKVTQSSRYLVKRTGEKVFLECVQDMDHENMFWYRQDPGLGLRLIYFSYDVKMKEKGDIPEGYSVSREKKERFSLILESASTNQTSMYLCASSLPPGLGRYEQYFGPGTRLTVT.